This T cell receptor (beta chain) was found in a study of T cell changes during pregnancy in multiple sclerosis (dated by TCRdb to the late 2010s). At the level of the whole study: The study examined how the T cell repertoire changed over the course of pregnancy in women with multiple sclerosis.

Receptor amplification or capture employed the immunoSEQ multiplex PCR assay. The immuneACCESS repertoire file appears here via TCRdb, limited to in-frame rearrangements. These files lack a portion of the clones; in checked studies, under half of the deficit traces to unresolved V genes, and the cause of the others is not known. The sample table shows 35,000 to 45,000 clones, and about nine tenths are seen once. 4.5% to 5.5% of the sample lies in the top ten. A word on this clone: Its antigen has not been determined. No base quality information exists; no much larger clone differs at one position.

From its cysteine to its phenylalanine, the CDR3 spans 14 amino acids. Of the read, only the CDR3 DNA is kept; its 42 bases are in frame from base 1. From V the trimming removes 2 bases and from J it removes 3 bases, while the gene matches leave 3 bases of the junction unaccounted for. The CDR1 and CDR2 encoded by the germline V gene (reference sequence) are SGHNT and YYREEE. The sequenced sample was peripheral blood, obtained in the second trimester of pregnancy. The sequence is built from TRBV5-4 and TRBJ1-2, and 8 junction bases match TRBD1. The source is a female donor in good health, enrolled as a control in a pregnancy study. Here is the DNA: TGTGCCAGCAGCTTCGCAGGGGGCGACTATGGCTACACCTTC. It is translated as CASSFAGGDYGYTF.